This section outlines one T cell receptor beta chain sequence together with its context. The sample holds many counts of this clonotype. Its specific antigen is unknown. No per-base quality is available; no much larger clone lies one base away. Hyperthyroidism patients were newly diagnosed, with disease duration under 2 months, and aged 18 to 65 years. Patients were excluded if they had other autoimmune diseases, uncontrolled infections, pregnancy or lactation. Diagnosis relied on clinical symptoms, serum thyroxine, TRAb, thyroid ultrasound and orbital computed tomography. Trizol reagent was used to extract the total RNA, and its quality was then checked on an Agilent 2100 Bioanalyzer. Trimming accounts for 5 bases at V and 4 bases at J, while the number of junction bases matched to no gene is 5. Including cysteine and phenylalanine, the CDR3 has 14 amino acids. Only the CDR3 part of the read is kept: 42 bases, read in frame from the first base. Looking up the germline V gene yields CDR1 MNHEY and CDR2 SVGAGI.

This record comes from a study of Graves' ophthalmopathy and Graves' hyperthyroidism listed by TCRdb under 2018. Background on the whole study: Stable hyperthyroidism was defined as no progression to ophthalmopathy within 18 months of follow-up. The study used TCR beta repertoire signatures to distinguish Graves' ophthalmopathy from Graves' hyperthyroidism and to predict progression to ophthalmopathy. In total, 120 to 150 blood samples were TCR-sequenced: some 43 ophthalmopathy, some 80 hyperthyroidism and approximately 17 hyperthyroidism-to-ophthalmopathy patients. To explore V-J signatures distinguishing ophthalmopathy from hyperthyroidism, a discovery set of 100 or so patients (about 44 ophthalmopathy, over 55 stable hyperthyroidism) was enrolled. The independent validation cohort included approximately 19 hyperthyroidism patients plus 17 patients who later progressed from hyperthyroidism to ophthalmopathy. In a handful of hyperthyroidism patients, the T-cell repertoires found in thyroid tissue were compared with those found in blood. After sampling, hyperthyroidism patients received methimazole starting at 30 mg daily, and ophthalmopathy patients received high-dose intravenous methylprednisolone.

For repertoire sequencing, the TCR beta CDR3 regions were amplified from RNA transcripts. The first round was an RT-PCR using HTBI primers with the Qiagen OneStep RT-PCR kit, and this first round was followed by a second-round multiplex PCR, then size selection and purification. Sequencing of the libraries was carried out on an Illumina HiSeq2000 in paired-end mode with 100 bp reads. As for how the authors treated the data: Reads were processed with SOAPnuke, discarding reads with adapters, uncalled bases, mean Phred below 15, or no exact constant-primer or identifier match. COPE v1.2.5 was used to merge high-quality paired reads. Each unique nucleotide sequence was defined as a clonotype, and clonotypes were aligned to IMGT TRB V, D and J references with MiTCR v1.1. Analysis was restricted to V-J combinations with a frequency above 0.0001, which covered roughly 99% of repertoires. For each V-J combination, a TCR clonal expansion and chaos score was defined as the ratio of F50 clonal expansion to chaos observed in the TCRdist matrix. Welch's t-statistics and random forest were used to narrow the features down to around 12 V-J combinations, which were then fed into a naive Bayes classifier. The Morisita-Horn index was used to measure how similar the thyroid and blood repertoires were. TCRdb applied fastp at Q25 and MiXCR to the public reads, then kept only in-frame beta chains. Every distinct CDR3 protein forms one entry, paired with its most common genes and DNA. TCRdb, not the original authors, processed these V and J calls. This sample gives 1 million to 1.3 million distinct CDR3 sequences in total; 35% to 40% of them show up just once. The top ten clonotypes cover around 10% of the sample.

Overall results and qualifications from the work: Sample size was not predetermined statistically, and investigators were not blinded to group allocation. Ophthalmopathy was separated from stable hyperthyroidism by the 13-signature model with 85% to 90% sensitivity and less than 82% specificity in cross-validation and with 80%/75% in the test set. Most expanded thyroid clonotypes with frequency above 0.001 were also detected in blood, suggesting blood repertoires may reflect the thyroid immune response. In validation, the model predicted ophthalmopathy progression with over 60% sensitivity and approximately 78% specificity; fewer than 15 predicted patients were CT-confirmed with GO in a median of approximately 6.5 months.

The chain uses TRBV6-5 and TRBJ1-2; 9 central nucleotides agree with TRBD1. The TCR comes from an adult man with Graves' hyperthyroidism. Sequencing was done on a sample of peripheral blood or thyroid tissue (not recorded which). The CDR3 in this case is CASSRDRVGYGYTF. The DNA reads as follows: TGTGCCAGCAGTAGGGACAGGGTAGGCTATGGCTACACCTTC.